This T cell receptor (beta chain) came from a study of blood T cell repertoires in COVID-19. As handled by the study authors: It was from reference gene primer amplification that nucleated cell counts were estimated. The assay was immunoSEQ multiplex PCR, and TCRdb's table has in-frame clones only and misses some. That table furnishes V, J and clone size, whereas the DNA furnished D and trimming. The sample lists some 320,000 clones, around 90% occurring once. The ends were cut back, 2 bases at V and 1 base at J, with 5 bases in the middle. The CDR3 totals 13 residues. Germline V gives CDR1 MNHEY, CDR2 SVGEGT. Recruitment covered fewer than 25 US areas and drew participants whose ages spanned roughly 18 to 100 years. Self-reported history from a screening survey and questionnaire set each donor's cohort.

This chain uses TRBV6-2 or TRBV6-3 with TRBJ1-1; no clear D. The sequence was obtained from a man between 60 and 75 years old who had recovered from COVID-19. The source material was PBMCs or T cells enriched from blood (not recorded which). For the CDR3, the DNA is TGTGCCAGCAGTTACCTAGGGAACACTGAAGCTTTCTTT. It codes for CASSYLGNTEAFF.